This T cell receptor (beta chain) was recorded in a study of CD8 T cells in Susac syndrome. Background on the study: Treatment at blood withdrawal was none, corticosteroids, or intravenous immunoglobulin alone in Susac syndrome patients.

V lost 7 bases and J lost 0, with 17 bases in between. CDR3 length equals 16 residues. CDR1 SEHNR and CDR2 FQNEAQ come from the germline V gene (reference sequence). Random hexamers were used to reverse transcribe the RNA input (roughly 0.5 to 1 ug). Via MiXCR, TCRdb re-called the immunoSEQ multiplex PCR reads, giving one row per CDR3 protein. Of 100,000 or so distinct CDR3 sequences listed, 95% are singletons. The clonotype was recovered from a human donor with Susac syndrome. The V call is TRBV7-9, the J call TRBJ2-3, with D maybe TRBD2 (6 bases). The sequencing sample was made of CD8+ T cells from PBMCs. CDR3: CASINGAGTSTDTQYF. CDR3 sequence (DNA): TGTGCCAGCATCAACGGAGCCGGGACTAGCACAGATACGCAGTATTTT.